The sequence of this T cell receptor beta chain was determined in a study of cytomegalovirus exposure and HLA in healthy donors. Broader study findings: Most subjects' HLA-A and HLA-B alleles were reportedly predicted from TCR beta sequences.

The ends lost 6 bases at V and 3 bases at J; junction bases unmatched: 7. Germline-derived CDR1 and CDR2 are SGHVS and FQNEAQ. The CDR3 contains 15 residues. PCR used 60 Vbeta primers and 13 Jbeta primers. Repertoires were generated with immunoSEQ multiplex PCR, while TCRdb's copy carries only in-frame clones and drops some. The sample contains roughly 150,000 clones, roughly 71% of which appear only once. As for this clone: What it binds is unknown.

The clonotype originates from a man aged 25 to 40 in good health and CMV-seronegative. The sample comprised PBMCs. This chain uses TRBV7-8 with TRBJ1-4; 7 bases agree with TRBD1. The CDR3 DNA reads as TGTGCCAGCAGACTAAAGGGGGCATCTAATGAAAAACTGTTTTTT. It codes for CASRLKGASNEKLFF.